One T cell receptor beta chain is described in this entry. What it binds is unknown. Using immunoSEQ multiplex PCR, the repertoire was profiled, and TCRdb retains in-frame clones only, with some absent. The sample contains about 13,000 clones, about 85% of which appear only once. CDR3 length: 11 amino acids. CDR1 is MNHNS and CDR2 is SASEGT in the germline V gene. V lost 5 bases and J 14 bases, leaving 15 bases between the germline ends. Samples were taken several times over chemoradiotherapy. This sample was included in a study of chemoradiotherapy in HPV16-positive cancers. Across the whole study: Candidate HPV-specific T-cell clones and common TCR motifs came from functional assays in two HPV16-positive patients. Findings and limits, study-wide: Candidate HPV-specific clones and E7-related TCR motifs grew in tumor during treatment. HPV-specific T cells were functionally defined from only a couple of HPV16-positive patients.

The chain employs TRBV6-1 and TRBJ1-1; D gene unclear. The clonotype comes from a human donor with HPV-associated anogenital cancer. Sequencing was performed on blood, taken from a patient who underwent chemoradiotherapy. CDR3 DNA sequence: TGTGCCAGCAGTTTTGAGCCCAGTCGATTCTTT. It is translated as CASSFEPSRFF.